This TCR beta chain was sequenced for a study of technical replicates of blood from a handful of donors. The data were produced by immunoSEQ multiplex PCR, yet TCRdb's version contains in-frame clones alone and is incomplete. Among around 69,000 clones, approximately 83% were seen once, and the ten largest hold approximately 5.1%. CDR1 and CDR2 from the germline V gene are SEHNR and FQNEAQ (reference sequence). The V end lost 7 bases, the J end lost 4 bases, and 17 bases lay between the germline ends. This CDR3 is 14 amino acids long. This clone was seen only once. Sequences were obtained from PBMCs. This receptor was taken from a human donor in good health. Some clones in this sample may be carry-over from other donors' samples. The V gene is TRBV7-9, the J gene TRBJ2-7, with D perhaps matching TRBD2 (5 bases). CDR3 region: CASKSAREGYEQYF. The CDR3 nucleotides read TGTGCCAGCAAGTCAGCCCGGGAAGGGTACGAGCAGTACTTC.